This T cell receptor (beta chain) derives from a study of T cell repertoires in cytomegalovirus infection. Study context: Indications of both CMV infection and matching HLA type were provided by public TCR beta signatures. Points from the study as a whole: HLA-C-restricted TCR beta clonotypes specific for CMV led the ex vivo response.

Germline CDR1 is SEHNR and CDR2 is FQNEAQ (reference sequence). This CDR3 is 13 amino acids long. The V end was cut by 1 base, the J end by 5 bases, with 5 bases between. This clonotype was counted ten times or more. As yet, its antigen is unknown. TCRdb reanalysed the reads using MiXCR and keeps one entry per CDR3 protein. This table has about 830,000 distinct CDR3 sequences, about 31% appearing once. The sequencing used cultured CD8+ T cells from PBMCs, collected from culture after CMV antigen stimulation. The TCR originated in a human donor in good health (CMV status not recorded). Some clones in this sample may be carry-over from other donors' samples. The chain is built from TRBV7-9 and TRBJ2-2, with TRBD1 as a possible D gene (5 bases). The CDR3 DNA reads TGTGCCAGCAGCTTAGAGGGGACCGGGGAGCTGTTTTTT. Translation gives CASSLEGTGELFF. Based on the CDR3 plus reference TRBV7-9 and TRBJ2-2, the full variable domain is DTGVSQNPRHKITKRGQNVTFRCDPISEHNRLYWYRQTLGQGPEFLTYFQNEAQLEKSRLLSDRFSAERPKGSFSTLEIQRTEQGDSAMYLCASSLEGTGELFFGEGSRLTVL.